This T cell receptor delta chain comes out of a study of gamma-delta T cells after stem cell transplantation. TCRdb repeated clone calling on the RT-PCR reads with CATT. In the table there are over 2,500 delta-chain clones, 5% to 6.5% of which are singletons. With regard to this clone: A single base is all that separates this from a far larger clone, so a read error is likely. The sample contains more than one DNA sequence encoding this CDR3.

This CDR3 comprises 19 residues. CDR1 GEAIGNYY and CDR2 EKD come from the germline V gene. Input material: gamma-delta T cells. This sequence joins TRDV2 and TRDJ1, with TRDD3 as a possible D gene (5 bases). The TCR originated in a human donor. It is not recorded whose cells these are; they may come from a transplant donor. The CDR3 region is CACDTARGWDSLDTDKLIF. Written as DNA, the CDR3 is TGTGCCTGCGACACCGCGCGGGGGTGGGACTCGTTGGACACCGATAAACTCATCTTT.